Shown below are 30 T cell receptor beta chains from a single sample sequenced in a study of blood T cells in healthy people across ages. A J-beta primer mix and a sample-barcoded 5' primer were used in a second PCR of about 6 to 12 cycles. TCRdb analysed the 5' RACE reads with MiXCR anew, one entry per CDR3 protein. Of fewer than 750,000 distinct CDR3 sequences in the sample, around half were seen once. The sequenced sample was blood. The receptors were sampled from a man of 80 years or more in good health.

The count of this clonotype is one. The chain uses TRBV5-1 and TRBJ1-1, with D unresolved. This CDR3 is built from 14 residues. Germline V gene data show CDR1 as SGHRS and CDR2 as YFSETQ. V lost 0 bases, J lost 5 bases, and 11 bases lay in between. The CDR3 spells CASSLDGVGTEAFF. In nucleotides, the CDR3 is TGCGCCAGCAGCTTGGATGGGGTAGGGACTGAAGCTTTCTTT.

The chain joins TRBV20-1 to TRBJ2-5; tentatively, D is TRBD1 (6 bases). V shed 5 bases and J shed 3 bases, with 28 bases lying between them. Germline CDR1 reads DFQATT; CDR2 reads SNEGSKA (reference sequence). The CDR3 spans 18 residues. The CDR3 DNA reads TGCAGTGCTCCCGCTCCGAAACCGGGACACCTGCTCGAAGAGACCCAGTACTTC. Amino acids: CSAPAPKPGHLLEETQYF.

The chain carries TRBV13 and TRBJ2-1, with TRBD2 matching 11 bases. The J call may not be correct, given that the DNA end is closer to TRBJ2-7. CDR3 size: 15 residues. CDR1 and CDR2 (germline): PRHDT, FYEKMQ (reference sequence). This CDR3 reads CASSAGLAVSYEQYF. Here the CDR3 DNA reads TGTGCCAGCAGCGCGGGACTAGCGGTGTCCTACGAGCAGTACTTC.

The V gene is TRBV27, the J gene TRBJ2-1, with TRBD2 matching over 8 bases. Trimming took 5 bases from V and 5 from J; bases not matched to a gene: 11. This CDR3 is built from 16 residues. Germline CDR1 and CDR2: MNHEY and SMNVEV (reference sequence). The CDR3 DNA follows: TGTGCCAGCAGTCCACGAGCGGGAGTGGGGAACAATGAGCAGTTCTTC. As protein: CASSPRAGVGNNEQFF.

V and J are TRBV9 and TRBJ1-2; D possibly corresponds to TRBD1 (5 bases). This CDR3 is 15 amino acids long. CDR1 and CDR2 (germline): SGDLS, YYNGEE. V was shortened by 4 bases and J by 2 bases, with 15 bases between the two germline ends. The CDR3 here is CASSSPGLPNYGYTF. The CDR3 DNA is TGTGCCAGCAGCTCCCCGGGACTTCCAAACTATGGCTACACCTTC.

The rearrangement uses TRBV12-3 or TRBV12-4 and TRBJ2-2, with D possibly being TRBD2 (6 bases). CDR3 length: 16 residues. Between the trimmed V and J ends, which lost 3 bases and 3 bases, there was a span of 14 bases. CDR3 in DNA: TGTGCCAGCAGTTTGGGCCTGGGCGGGGACACCGGGGAGCTGTTTTTT. It specifies CASSLGLGGDTGELFF.

Comments on this clonotype: The junction does not match germline at one end; this may be a read error. The chain couples TRBV7-8 to TRBJ2-5; maybe TRBD2 (7 bases). The CDR3 sequence is 16 residues long. The germline gives CDR1 SGHVS, CDR2 FQNEAQ. The CDR3 DNA reads TGTGCCGGCAGCTTCCCCCTGGGGGGGGGCCGGAATGAGCAGTACTTC. Amino acid sequence: CAGSFPLGGGRNEQYF.

This chain connects TRBV20-1 to TRBJ2-7; TRBD1 aligns across 7 bases. Germline V gives CDR1 DFQATT, CDR2 SNEGSKA (reference sequence). The CDR3 sequence is 14 residues long. With 3 bases clipped from V and 2 bases from J, the junction kept 7 bases outside the gene matches. Here the CDR3 DNA reads TGCAGTGCTAGGGTGAGGGGGCGCGCCTACGAGCAGTACTTC. Translation gives CSARVRGRAYEQYF.

The rearrangement links TRBV20-1 to TRBJ2-1, with TRBD2 identical over 11 bases. The CDR3 runs 16 residues. J lost 5 bases, V lost 3 bases, and 9 bases had no gene match. Germline loops: CDR1 DFQATT, CDR2 SNEGSKA (reference sequence). The CDR3: CSARAATSGTNNEQFF. The CDR3 DNA reads as TGCAGTGCTAGGGCTGCGACTAGCGGGACTAACAATGAGCAGTTCTTC.

V usage is TRBV29-1 and J usage is TRBJ2-3, with D maybe TRBD2 (5 bases). The CDR3 has 13 residues. Germline V gene sequence: CDR1 SQVTM, CDR2 ANQGSEA. Trimming took 7 bases from V and 6 from J, leaving 17 bases between them. The CDR3 region is CSDGKGSGDTQYF. CDR3 bases: TGCAGCGACGGAAAGGGATCGGGGGATACGCAGTATTTT.

The V and J genes are TRBV29-1 and TRBJ2-5, with D possibly being TRBD2 (6 bases). Trimming cost V 4 bases and J 11 bases, with 20 bases left between them. The CDR3 loop spans 13 amino acids. In germline, CDR1 is SQVTM, CDR2 ANQGSEA. The CDR3 is CSVGRGLDNEQYF. CDR3 sequence (DNA): TGCAGCGTTGGGCGGGGCCTCGACAATGAGCAGTACTTC. Full variable domain (rest looked up from reference TRBV29-1 and TRBJ2-5): SAVISQKPSRDICQRGTSLTIQCQVDSQVTMMFWYRQQPGQSLTLIATANQGSEATYESGFVIDKFPISRPNLTFSTLTVSNMSPEDSSIYLCSVGRGLDNEQYFGPGTRLLVL.

The table lists this clonotype with a count of one. Compared with germline, one end of the junction differs, possibly owing to a read error. The chain recombines TRBV7-9 with TRBJ2-5, with 11 bases matching TRBD1. Gene TRBJ2-7 matches the end of the DNA better, so the J call may be wrong. Germline assignment: CDR1 SEHNR and CDR2 FQNEAQ (reference sequence). This CDR3 is built from 14 residues. The CDR3 bases are TGTGCCACCAGCCGAGGACAGGGGGCGCACGAGCAGTACTTC. Encoded protein: CATSRGQGAHEQYF.

This clonotype was picked up a small number of times. The genes are TRBV7-9 and TRBJ1-5; 7 bases map to TRBD1. V gave up 5 bases and J gave up 0 bases; unmatched junction bases: 4. Germline loops: CDR1 SEHNR, CDR2 FQNEAQ (reference sequence). There are 15 residues in the CDR3. The CDR3 region has the DNA TGTGCCAGCAGCCCACAGGGGAGTAGCAATCAGCCCCAGCATTTT. Amino acid sequence: CASSPQGSSNQPQHF.

In this sample, this clonotype turned up many times. The V call is TRBV6-5, the J call TRBJ1-6, with unresolved D. Germline CDR1 and CDR2: MNHEY and SVGAGI. V dropped 0 bases and J dropped 7 bases, with 10 bases sitting between them. The CDR3 has 15 residues. The CDR3 nucleotides are TGTGCCAGCAGTTACTCGCCGCGGTACAATTCACCCCTCCACTTT. Protein product: CASSYSPRYNSPLHF.

With respect to this clonotype: A clone one base away is much larger, so this may be a read error. The V and J genes are TRBV20-1 and TRBJ2-1; TRBD2 agrees at 7 bases. The germline CDR1 and CDR2 sequences are DFQATT and SNEGSKA (reference sequence). This CDR3 comprises 15 residues. The junction had 12 bases not matched to a gene; V was cut back by 0 bases and J by 10 bases. The CDR3 DNA follows: TGCAGTGCTAGAGATCCCGGCGGGAGTTGGGGAGAGCAGTTCTTC. Translating it yields CSARDPGGSWGEQFF.

On this clonotype: A junction boundary mismatches the germline segment, possibly from a read error. The rearrangement joins TRBV7-9 to TRBJ1-1; D gene unclear. Germline V CDR1 and CDR2: SEHNR, FQNEAQ (reference sequence). This CDR3 region has 15 residues. The CDR3 region has the DNA TGTGCCAGCAGCTTAGTAAGCGGCGTTGGCACTGGAGCTTTCTTT. Its translation is CASSLVSGVGTGAFF.

This clonotype was detected ten times or more. This sequence joins TRBV7-2 and TRBJ2-5; 7 bases line up with TRBD1. The J call is doubtful: the DNA matches TRBJ2-7 better. CDR1 is SGHTA and CDR2 is FQGNSA in the germline V gene. The CDR3 length is 15 residues. The CDR3 coding sequence is TGTGCCAGCAGCCGAGATCGACAGGGCGAGTGCGAGCAGTACTTC. Its translation: CASSRDRQGECEQYF.

The V and J genes are TRBV6-5 and TRBJ2-7, with D possibly called TRBD1 or TRBD2 (5 bases each). Trimming took off 6 bases at V and 4 bases at J, with 16 bases between the two ends. The CDR3 consists of 14 residues. Germline CDR1 is MNHEY and CDR2 is SVGAGI. In DNA form, the CDR3 reads TGTGCCAGCAGGGACCCCGGGGCCCAATACGAGCAGTACTTC. Translating gives CASRDPGAQYEQYF.

This clonotype was detected a few times. With a much larger clone just one base away, this may be a read error. The genes are TRBV6-6 and TRBJ2-4; D is undetermined. CDR1 and CDR2 from the germline V gene are MNHNY and SVGAGI (reference sequence). The CDR3 is made up of 11 amino acids. Trimming removed 6 bases at V and 13 bases at J, with 13 bases between. This chain's CDR3 is CASRLYNEQYF. CDR3 coding DNA: TGTGCCAGCAGACTATACAATGAGCAGTACTTC.

V usage is TRBV4-1 and J usage is TRBJ2-3; TRBD1 is a possible D gene (5 bases). The CDR3 length is 16 residues. Germline values: CDR1 MGHRA, CDR2 YSYEKL. The germline V and J ends were trimmed by 4 bases and 1 base, with 15 bases remaining between them. The DNA of the CDR3 is TGCGCCAGCAGCCCTTCTGGGGCCCGGGGCACAGATACGCAGTATTTT. Its protein is CASSPSGARGTDTQYF.

The chain carries TRBV28 and TRBJ2-1, with TRBD2 identical over 11 bases. Trimming removed 8 bases from V and 7 bases from J; junction bases left unmatched: 10. CDR1 is MDHEN and CDR2 is SYDVKM in the germline V gene. This CDR3 contains 15 residues. The CDR3 region has the DNA TGTGCCAGCCAGGCTAGCGGGAGGACGAAAAATGAGCAGTTCTTC. This encodes CASQASGRTKNEQFF.

Turning to this clonotype: The junction does not match germline at one end; this may be a read error. The chain employs TRBV4-2 and TRBJ2-1; possible D gene TRBD2, 5 bases. CDR3 length: 17 residues. CDR1 LGHNA and CDR2 YNFKEQ come from the germline V gene. This CDR3 is CASSQDWRLAGVNERFF. CDR3 nucleotide sequence: TGTGCCAGCAGCCAAGATTGGAGGCTTGCGGGCGTCAATGAGCGGTTCTTC.

This clonotype was seen ten or more times. The chain recombines TRBV4-3 with TRBJ2-3; no clear D gene. Germline V gives CDR1 LGHNA, CDR2 YSLEER. The CDR3 spans 13 residues. Trimming removed 0 bases at V and 7 bases at J, with 8 bases between. CDR3 DNA sequence: TGCGCCAGCAGCCAAGATCTAGGGAATACGCAGTATTTT. Translating it yields CASSQDLGNTQYF.

This clonotype was seen a single time. Relative to the germline gene, one junction end is altered; a read error may explain this. This chain uses TRBV29-1 with TRBJ2-1, with 8 bases that match TRBD1. The CDR3 runs to 13 residues. Germline-derived CDR1 and CDR2 are SQVTM and ANQGSEA. The CDR3: CSVGGQVYNERFF. The CDR3 coding sequence is TGCAGCGTTGGGGGACAGGTCTACAATGAGCGGTTCTTC.

The genes are TRBV12-3 or TRBV12-4 and TRBJ2-1, with D possibly being TRBD2 (6 bases). The CDR3 is made up of 14 amino acids. Trimming took 6 bases from V and 6 from J, leaving 15 bases between them. The CDR3 DNA is TGTGCCAGCAGCGTCACGGGAGTAGTCAATGAGCAGTTCTTC. It is translated as CASSVTGVVNEQFF.

This clonotype was seen a handful of times. This chain uses TRBV9 with TRBJ1-2; tentative D call: TRBD1 (6 bases). In germline, CDR1 is SGDLS, CDR2 YYNGEE. The CDR3 runs 14 residues. Trimming shortened V by 5 bases and J by 0 bases, and 11 bases separated the two germline ends. This chain's CDR3 is CASRATGANYGYTF. CDR3 nucleotide sequence: TGTGCCAGCAGGGCGACAGGAGCTAACTATGGCTACACCTTC.

The chain carries TRBV9 and TRBJ2-7; 7 nucleotides line up with TRBD1. CDR1 and CDR2 (germline): SGDLS, YYNGEE. V lost 4 bases to trimming and J lost 1 base; unmatched junction nucleotides: 8. There are 15 residues in the CDR3. The CDR3 bases are TGTGCCAGCAGCACAACAGGGGCAGGGTCCTACGAGCAGTACTTC. It yields the protein CASSTTGAGSYEQYF.

This clonotype was detected ten times or more. The chain joins TRBV6-6 to TRBJ2-1; no firm D call. Germline V gives CDR1 MNHNY, CDR2 SVGAGI (reference sequence). The V gene lost 2 bases and the J gene lost 10 bases, with 9 bases spanning the gap. CDR3 size: 12 residues. Here the CDR3 reads CASSYRVSEQFF. CDR3 coding DNA: TGTGCCAGCAGTTACCGCGTCTCCGAGCAGTTCTTC.

CDR3 sequence: CASSQGGRLYNEQFF. The CDR3 region has the DNA TGTGCCAGCAGCCAAGGAGGAAGATTGTACAATGAGCAGTTCTTC. The chain is built from TRBV3-1 and TRBJ2-1; no definite D call. Germline loops: CDR1 LGHDT, CDR2 YNNKEL (reference sequence). This CDR3 contains 15 residues. Trimming shortened V by 1 base and J by 4 bases, and 11 bases separated the two germline ends.

In this sample, this clonotype turned up once. The genes are TRBV4-2 and TRBJ1-2; no reliable D call. CDR1 and CDR2 from the germline V gene are LGHNA and YNFKEQ. V was clipped by 0 bases and J by 1 base, with 15 bases between them. The CDR3 sequence is 17 residues long. CDR3 DNA sequence: TGTGCCAGCAGCCAAGATCAGCGACCGAGAATTAACTATGGCTACACCTTC. Protein sequence: CASSQDQRPRINYGYTF.